A selection of T cell receptor beta chains follows, all from one sample in a study of blood T cell repertoires in COVID-19. Assay used: immunoSEQ multiplex PCR; TCRdb lists only in-frame clones, some missing. The sample gives tens of thousands of clones, more than 65% of which show up once; 28% is in the top ten. The sequenced sample was peripheral blood. All receptors derive from a woman of 80 years or more with active or convalescent COVID-19. The CDR3 runs from the conserved cysteine through the conserved F or W. A D gene is named only where the DNA matches it firmly. Size is omitted from some rows. Given values are once, few, many or a class for expanded clones.

D	length	size	V	J	CDR3	DNA
TRBD2	14	-	TRBV28	TRBJ2-4	CASRGGPAKNIQYF	TGTGCCAGCAGGGGAGGGCCAGCCAAAAACATTCAGTACTTC
TRBD2	17	-	TRBV27	TRBJ2-1	CASSSGLAGGWYNEQFF	TGTGCCAGCAGTTCCGGACTAGCGGGGGGTTGGTACAATGAGCAGTTCTTC
-	16	-	TRBV28	TRBJ1-3	CASSFYRAFGGNTIYF	TGTGCCAGCAGTTTCTACAGGGCTTTTGGGGGAAACACCATATATTTT
-	14	-	TRBV18	TRBJ1-1	CASSPWQGNTEAFF	TGTGCCAGCTCACCATGGCAGGGGAACACTGAAGCTTTCTTT
-	15	few	TRBV5-4	TRBJ1-6	CASSSAQGGNSPLHF	TGTGCCAGCAGCTCCGCGCAGGGAGGGAATTCACCCCTCCACTTT
TRBD1	13	-	TRBV5-6	TRBJ1-1	CASSYGTGEAAFF	TGTGCCAGCAGCTACGGGACAGGGGAGGCAGCTTTCTTT
TRBD1	13	-	TRBV6-5	TRBJ1-1	CASSRTGNTEAFF	TGTGCCAGCAGCCGGACAGGGAACACTGAAGCTTTCTTT
-	17	-	TRBV24-1	TRBJ1-5	CATSDPPRRYSNQPQHF	TGTGCCACCAGTGACCCCCCCCGGAGGTATAGCAATCAGCCCCAGCATTTT
-	15	-	TRBV9	TRBJ1-4	CASSFLASPNEKLFF	TGTGCCAGCAGCTTCCTGGCATCACCTAATGAAAAACTGTTTTTT
-	11	-	TRBV12-5	TRBJ2-1	CASELRNEQFF	TGTGCTAGTGAACTGAGAAATGAGCAGTTCTTC
TRBD2	16	few	TRBV5-1	TRBJ2-3	CASSFSGGAGTDTQYF	TGCGCCAGCAGCTTTAGCGGGGGGGCCGGCACAGATACGCAGTATTTT
-	14	-	TRBV6-5	TRBJ2-2	CASSPTGNTGELFF	TGTGCCAGCAGTCCCACAGGAAACACCGGGGAGCTGTTTTTT